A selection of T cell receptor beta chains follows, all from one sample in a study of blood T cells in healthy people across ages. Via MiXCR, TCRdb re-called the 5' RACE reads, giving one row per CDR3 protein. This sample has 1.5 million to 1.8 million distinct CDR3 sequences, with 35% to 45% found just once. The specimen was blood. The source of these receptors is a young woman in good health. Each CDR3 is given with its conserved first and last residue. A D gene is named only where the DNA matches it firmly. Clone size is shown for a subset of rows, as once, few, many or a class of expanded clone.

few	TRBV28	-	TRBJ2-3	TGTGCCAGCAGTTTATATCCGGATTTGACAGATACGCAGTATTTT	CASSLYPDLTDTQYF
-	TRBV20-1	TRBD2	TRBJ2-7	TGCAGTGCTAGAGTGAGGACTAGCGGCCTTCGGTCTCTCGAGCAGTACTTC	CSARVRTSGLRSLEQYF
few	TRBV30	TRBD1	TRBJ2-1	TGTGCCTGGACCGAAGGGGGCCGGTACAATGAGCAGTTCTTC	CAWTEGGRYNEQFF
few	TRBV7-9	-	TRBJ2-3	TGTGCTAGCAGCCCCAAGCTGAGCACAGATACGCAGTATTTT	CASSPKLSTDTQYF
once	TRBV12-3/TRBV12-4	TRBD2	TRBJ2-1	TGTGCCAGCCCGGGACTAGACTACAATGAGCAGTTCTTC	CASPGLDYNEQFF
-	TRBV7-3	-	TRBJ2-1	TGTGCCAGCAGCGTAAGCCGGGACTTCTCCAATGAGCAGTTCTTC	CASSVSRDFSNEQFF
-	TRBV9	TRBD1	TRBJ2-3	TGTGCCAGCAGCGTAGAGGGACAGGGGGCCCCTCCAGATACGCAGTATTTT	CASSVEGQGAPPDTQYF
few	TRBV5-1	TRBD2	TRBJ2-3	TGCGCCAGCAGAGCGACTAGCAGCACAGATACGCAGTATTTT	CASRATSSTDTQYF
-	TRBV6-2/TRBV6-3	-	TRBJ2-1	TGTGCCAGCAGTTACTACGGGGGTGAGCAGTTCTTC	CASSYYGGEQFF
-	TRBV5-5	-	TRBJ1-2	TGTGCCAGCAGCTTGGTGAGACCGACTAACTATGGCTACACCTTC	CASSLVRPTNYGYTF
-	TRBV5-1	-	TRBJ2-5	TGCGCCAGCAGCGATCCCCGCGCCGGGCTAAGAGAGACCCAGTACTTC	CASSDPRAGLRETQYF
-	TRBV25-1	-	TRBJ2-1	TGTGCCAGCAGTGCGCCCTTCAGGGAACGGGCTTACAATGAGCAGTTCTTC	CASSAPFRERAYNEQFF
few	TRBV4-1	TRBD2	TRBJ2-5	TGCGCCAGCAGGCCAGCGGGGGGGCGCCAAGAGACCCAGTACTTC	CASRPAGGRQETQYF
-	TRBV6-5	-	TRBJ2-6	TGTGCCAGCAGCTCCCAGCCCGTTACTGGGGCCAACGTCCTGACTTTC	CASSSQPVTGANVLTF
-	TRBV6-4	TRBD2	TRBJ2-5	TGTGCCAGCAGTAGTTTAAGCGGGAGTCGTGATGAGCAGTACTTC	CASSSLSGSRDEQYF
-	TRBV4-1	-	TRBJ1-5	TGCGCCAGCAGCTACCGAATTTATAGCAATCAGCCCCAGCATTTT	CASSYRIYSNQPQHF